This T cell receptor (beta chain) was identified in a study of blood T cell repertoires in COVID-19. About the study: Acute and convalescent COVID-19 samples came from the United States, Italy and Spain. From T cells, B-cell-depleted T cells, or PBMCs came the material, which was cDNA or gDNA.

Original data processing: Using reference gene primer amplification, nucleated cell counts were estimated. The data were produced by immunoSEQ multiplex PCR, yet TCRdb's version contains in-frame clones alone and is incomplete. That table furnishes V, J and clone size, whereas the DNA furnished D and trimming. The table shows about 250,000 clones, with 86% occurring only once. The CDR3 covers 15 residues. V shed 6 bases and J shed 6 bases, with 19 bases lying between them. CDR1 is MGHRA and CDR2 is YSYEKL in the germline V gene. What was sequenced was peripheral blood. The sequence was obtained from a woman older than 75 with COVID-19, enrolled during active disease. The V gene is TRBV4-1, the J gene TRBJ2-3; TRBD2 might be the D (5 bases). CDR3 amino acids: CASRVGLTGGDTQYF. CDR3 coding DNA: TGCGCCAGCAGGGTCGGCCTGACTGGCGGGGATACGCAGTATTTT.